This T cell receptor (beta chain) was identified during a study of T cells in Graves' hyperthyroidism and ophthalmopathy. About the study: Before treatment of any kind, peripheral blood was taken at initial diagnosis.

CDR3 length equals 17 residues. The germline V and J ends were trimmed by 4 bases and 0 bases, with 18 bases remaining between them. Looked up from germline, CDR1 is SEHNR and CDR2 is FQNEAQ (reference sequence). Concerning this clonotype: Its antigen remains unknown.

Together with thyroid ultrasound, orbital computed tomography, serum thyroxine and TRAb, clinical symptoms were used for diagnoses. Notes on the study in general: Researchers report that a 13 V-J model separated ophthalmopathy from stable hyperthyroidism. Most thyroid clonotypes that were expanded above 0.001 also turned up in blood.

The CDR3 regions of TCR beta were amplified from RNA transcripts. The HTBI primer set drove a first-round RT-PCR of the TCR CDR3. Each CDR3 protein gets one entry after TCRdb re-called the multiplex PCR reads with MiXCR. In the table there are 550,000 to 600,000 distinct CDR3 sequences, approximately 15% of which are singletons. The source is a woman aged 18-30 years with Graves' ophthalmopathy. J is TRBJ1-2 and V is TRBV7-9, with D tentatively TRBD1 (6 bases). The sample taken for sequencing was blood. The CDR3 bases are TGTGCCAGCAGCTCCTCCTCACGGGACACAACTAACTATGGCTACACCTTC. Amino acids: CASSSSSRDTTNYGYTF. Based on the CDR3 plus reference TRBV7-9 and TRBJ1-2, the full variable domain is DTGVSQNPRHKITKRGQNVTFRCDPISEHNRLYWYRQTLGQGPEFLTYFQNEAQLEKSRLLSDRFSAERPKGSFSTLEIQRTEQGDSAMYLCASSSSSRDTTNYGYTFGSGTRLTVV.